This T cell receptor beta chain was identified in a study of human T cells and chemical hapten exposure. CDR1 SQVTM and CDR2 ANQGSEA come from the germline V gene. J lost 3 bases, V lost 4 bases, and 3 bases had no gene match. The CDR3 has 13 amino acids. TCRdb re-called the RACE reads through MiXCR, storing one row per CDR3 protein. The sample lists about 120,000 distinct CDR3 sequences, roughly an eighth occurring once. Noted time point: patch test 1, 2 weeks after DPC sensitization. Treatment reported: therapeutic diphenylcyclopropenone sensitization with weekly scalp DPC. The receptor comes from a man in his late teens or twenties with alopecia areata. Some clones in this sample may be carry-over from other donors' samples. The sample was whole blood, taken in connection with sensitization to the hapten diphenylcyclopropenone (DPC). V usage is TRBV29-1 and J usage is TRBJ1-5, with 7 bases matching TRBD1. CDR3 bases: TGCAGCGTTGCCAGGGGGAACAATCAGCCCCAGCATTTT. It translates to CSVARGNNQPQHF.